This TCR beta chain derives from a study of blood T cell repertoires in COVID-19. Study-level information: Acute-phase and convalescent COVID-19 samples originated in the United States, Italy and Spain. From T cells, B-cell-depleted T cells, or PBMCs came the material, which was cDNA or gDNA.

To note about this clone: Germline and junction disagree at one end, which may indicate a read error.

Original methodology: Cell counts per sample came from amplifying reference gene primers. Measured with immunoSEQ multiplex PCR; TCRdb has only the in-frame clones, and not every one. V, J and clone size reflect that table, while D and trimming were determined from the DNA. The data contain 150,000 to 200,000 clones, approximately 85% of them singletons. Germline CDR1 is LGHDT and CDR2 is YNNKEL (reference sequence). The CDR3 covers 14 residues. This rearrangement joins TRBV3-1 (or the pseudogene TRBV3-2) to TRBJ1-1; TRBD1 matches at 11 bases. Sequenced sample: peripheral blood. This clonotype originated in a man in his sixties with acute or convalescent COVID-19. CDR3 sequence reads: CASSQDLGTGGRFF. Written as DNA, the CDR3 is TGTGCCAGCAGTCAAGATCTGGGGACAGGGGGTCGTTTCTTT.